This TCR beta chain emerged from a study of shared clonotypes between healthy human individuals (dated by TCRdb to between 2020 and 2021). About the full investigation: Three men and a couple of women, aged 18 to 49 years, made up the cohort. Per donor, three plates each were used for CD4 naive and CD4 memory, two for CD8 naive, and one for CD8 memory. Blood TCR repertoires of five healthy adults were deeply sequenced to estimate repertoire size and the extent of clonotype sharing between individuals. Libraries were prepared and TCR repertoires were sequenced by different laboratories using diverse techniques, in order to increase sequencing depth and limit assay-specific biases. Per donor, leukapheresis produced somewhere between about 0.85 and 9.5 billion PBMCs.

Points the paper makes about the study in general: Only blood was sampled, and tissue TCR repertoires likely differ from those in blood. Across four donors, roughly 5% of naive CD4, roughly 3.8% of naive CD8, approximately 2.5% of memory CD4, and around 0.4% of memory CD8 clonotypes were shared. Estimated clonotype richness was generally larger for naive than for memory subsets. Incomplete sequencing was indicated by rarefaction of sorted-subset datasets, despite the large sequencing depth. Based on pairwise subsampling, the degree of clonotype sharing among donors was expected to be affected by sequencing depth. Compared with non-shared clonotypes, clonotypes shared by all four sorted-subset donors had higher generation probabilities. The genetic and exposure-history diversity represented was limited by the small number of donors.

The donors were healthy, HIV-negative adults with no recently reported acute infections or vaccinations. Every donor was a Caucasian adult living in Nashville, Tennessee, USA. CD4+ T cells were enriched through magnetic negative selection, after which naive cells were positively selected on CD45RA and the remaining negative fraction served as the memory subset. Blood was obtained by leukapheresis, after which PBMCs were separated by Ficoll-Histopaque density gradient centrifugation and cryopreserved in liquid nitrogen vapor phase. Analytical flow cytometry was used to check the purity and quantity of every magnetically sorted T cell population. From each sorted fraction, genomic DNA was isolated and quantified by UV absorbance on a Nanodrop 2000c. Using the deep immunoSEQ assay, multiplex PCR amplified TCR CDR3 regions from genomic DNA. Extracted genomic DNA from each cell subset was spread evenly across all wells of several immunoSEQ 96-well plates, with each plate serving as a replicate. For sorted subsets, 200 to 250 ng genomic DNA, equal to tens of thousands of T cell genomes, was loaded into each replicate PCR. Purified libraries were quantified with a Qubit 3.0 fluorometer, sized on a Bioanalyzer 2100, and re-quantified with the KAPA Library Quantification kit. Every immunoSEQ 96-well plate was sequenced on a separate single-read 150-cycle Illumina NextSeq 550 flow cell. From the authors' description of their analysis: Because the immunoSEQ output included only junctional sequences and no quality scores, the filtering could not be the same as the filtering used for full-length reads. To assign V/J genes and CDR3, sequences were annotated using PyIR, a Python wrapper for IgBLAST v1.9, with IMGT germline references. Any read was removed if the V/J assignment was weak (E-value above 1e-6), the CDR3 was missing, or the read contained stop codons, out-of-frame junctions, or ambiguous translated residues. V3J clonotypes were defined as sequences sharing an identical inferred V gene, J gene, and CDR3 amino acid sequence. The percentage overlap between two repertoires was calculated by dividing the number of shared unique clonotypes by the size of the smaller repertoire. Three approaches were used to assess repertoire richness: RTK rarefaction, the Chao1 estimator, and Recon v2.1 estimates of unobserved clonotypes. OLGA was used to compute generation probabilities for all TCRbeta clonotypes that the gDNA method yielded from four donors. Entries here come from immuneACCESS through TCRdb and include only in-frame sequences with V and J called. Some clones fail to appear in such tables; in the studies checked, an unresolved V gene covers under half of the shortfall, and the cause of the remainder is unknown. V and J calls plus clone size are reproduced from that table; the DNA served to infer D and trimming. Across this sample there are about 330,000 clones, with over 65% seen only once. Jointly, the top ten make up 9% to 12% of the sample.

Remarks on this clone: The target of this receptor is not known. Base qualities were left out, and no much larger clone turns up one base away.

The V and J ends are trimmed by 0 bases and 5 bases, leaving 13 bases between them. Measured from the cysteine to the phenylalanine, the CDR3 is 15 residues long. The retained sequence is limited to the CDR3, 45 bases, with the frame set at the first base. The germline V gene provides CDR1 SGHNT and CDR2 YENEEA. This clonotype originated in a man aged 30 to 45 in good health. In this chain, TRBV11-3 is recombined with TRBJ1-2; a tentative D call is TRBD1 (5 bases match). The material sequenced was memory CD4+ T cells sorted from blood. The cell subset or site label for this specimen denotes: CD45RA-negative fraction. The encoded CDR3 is CASSLDREGVYGYTF. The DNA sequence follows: TGTGCCAGCAGCTTAGACAGGGAAGGAGTGTATGGCTACACCTTC.